A selection of T cell receptor beta chains follows, all from one sample in a study of blood T cell repertoires in COVID-19. Profiled with immunoSEQ multiplex PCR; TCRdb holds only in-frame clones, not every one. The data show around 250,000 clones, 85% to 90% seen once. Input material: PBMCs or T cells enriched from blood (not recorded which). The receptors come from a woman in her 30s who had recovered from COVID-19. Both conserved end residues are part of each CDR3. The D gene is left open where the match is weak. A row's size may be missing; if present it is once, few, many or a size class.

V: TRBV19
D: NA
length: 12
size: NA
J: TRBJ1-2
DNA: TGTGCCAGTAGTCTTGCCGCTAAGGGCTACACCTTC
CDR3: CASSLAAKGYTF

V: TRBV7-3
D: NA
length: 13
size: NA
J: TRBJ2-5
DNA: TGTGCCAGCAGCCCGGGTCCACGAGAGACCCAGTACTTC
CDR3: CASSPGPRETQYF

V: TRBV5-1
D: TRBD2
length: 18
size: NA
J: TRBJ2-2
DNA: TGCGCCAGTAACGGACTAGCGGGAGGAAATACGAACACCGGGGAGCTGTTTTTT
CDR3: CASNGLAGGNTNTGELFF

V: TRBV5-1
D: TRBD2
length: 14
size: NA
J: TRBJ2-2
DNA: TGCGCCAGTCGACTAGCGCAGAACACCGGGGAGCTGTTTTTT
CDR3: CASRLAQNTGELFF

V: TRBV3-1/TRBV3-2
D: TRBD2
length: 15
size: NA
J: TRBJ2-1
DNA: TGTGCCAGCAGCCAGACTAGCGGGAAAGTCAATGAGCAGTTCTTC
CDR3: CASSQTSGKVNEQFF

V: TRBV27
D: NA
length: 16
size: NA
J: TRBJ2-3
DNA: TGTGCCAGCAGCCGGACAGCCGATTTAGTCACAGATACGCAGTATTTT
CDR3: CASSRTADLVTDTQYF

V: TRBV27
D: TRBD2
length: 14
size: NA
J: TRBJ2-1
DNA: TGTGCCAGCAGTTTTCTAGCGGGAAACAATGAGCAGTTCTTC
CDR3: CASSFLAGNNEQFF

V: TRBV18
D: TRBD1
length: 14
size: few
J: TRBJ1-4
DNA: TGTGCCAGCTCACCGGACAGGGGGCGGGAAAAACTGTTTTTT
CDR3: CASSPDRGREKLFF

V: TRBV18
D: NA
length: 13
size: NA
J: TRBJ2-7
DNA: TGTGCCAGCTCACCGATACTATCATACGAGCAGTACTTC
CDR3: CASSPILSYEQYF

V: TRBV10-1
D: TRBD1
length: 18
size: NA
J: TRBJ2-7
DNA: TGCGCCAGCGCCCAAGGGATCCACCGGGACAGGTATTCCTACGAGCAGTACTTC
CDR3: CASAQGIHRDRYSYEQYF

V: TRBV7-2
D: TRBD2
length: 16
size: NA
J: TRBJ2-1
DNA: TGTGCCAGCAGCTGGGCCCCTAGCGGGAGGAACAATGAGCAGTTCTTC
CDR3: CASSWAPSGRNNEQFF

V: TRBV7-2
D: TRBD1
length: 16
size: NA
J: TRBJ1-4
DNA: TGTGCCAGCAGCTCACCTGGCAGGGGGACAAATGAAAAACTGTTTTTT
CDR3: CASSSPGRGTNEKLFF

V: TRBV4-3
D: NA
length: 17
size: NA
J: TRBJ2-7
DNA: TGCGCCAGCAGCTCCCGGACTGCCATACCCATAACCTACGAGCAGTACTTC
CDR3: CASSSRTAIPITYEQYF

V: TRBV19
D: TRBD1
length: 17
size: NA
J: TRBJ1-2
DNA: TGTGCCAGTACCCCCACAGACACCGGGACAGGGGGCATGGGCTACACCTTC
CDR3: CASTPTDTGTGGMGYTF

V: TRBV28
D: NA
length: 15
size: NA
J: TRBJ1-1
DNA: TGTGCCAGCAGTTTGGGGGGTGTGAGGAACACTGAAGCTTTCTTT
CDR3: CASSLGGVRNTEAFF

V: TRBV10-3
D: NA
length: 12
size: NA
J: TRBJ1-1
DNA: TGTGCCATCACAGGGGCGAACACTGAAGCTTTCTTT
CDR3: CAITGANTEAFF

V: TRBV2
D: TRBD1
length: 15
size: NA
J: TRBJ2-4
DNA: TGTGCCAGCGGACCTGGGACAGGGGGTAGGGACATTCAGTACTTC
CDR3: CASGPGTGGRDIQYF

V: TRBV6-2/TRBV6-3
D: TRBD2
length: 14
size: NA
J: TRBJ2-1
DNA: TGTGCCAGCAGCCTGGGACTAGCGGAAAATGAGCAGTTCTTC
CDR3: CASSLGLAENEQFF

V: TRBV19
D: NA
length: 13
size: few
J: TRBJ1-1
DNA: TGTGCCAGTAGTATGCCACCGGGAGAAAAAGCTTTCTTT
CDR3: CASSMPPGEKAFF

V: TRBV28
D: NA
length: 12
size: NA
J: TRBJ2-3
DNA: TGTGCCAGCACTAGCAACACAGATACGCAGTATTTT
CDR3: CASTSNTDTQYF

V: TRBV5-4
D: NA
length: 14
size: NA
J: TRBJ1-1
DNA: TGTGCCAGCAGCTTGGCGCCAGGTTCTATTGAAGCTTTCTTT
CDR3: CASSLAPGSIEAFF

V: TRBV28
D: TRBD2
length: 18
size: once
J: TRBJ2-2
DNA: TGTGCCAGCAGCACAGCCGAGGGGGGACTAGCGGGAGACGGGGAGCTGTTTTTT
CDR3: CASSTAEGGLAGDGELFF

V: TRBV9
D: NA
length: 13
size: NA
J: TRBJ1-1
DNA: TGTGCCAGCAGCCTCCTAGGCGGGCCGGAAGCTTTCTTT
CDR3: CASSLLGGPEAFF

V: TRBV11-2
D: NA
length: 16
size: NA
J: TRBJ2-5
DNA: TGTGCCAGCAGCTTATTTAGCGGAAAGTACCAAGAGACCCAGTACTTC
CDR3: CASSLFSGKYQETQYF

V: TRBV19
D: NA
length: 13
size: NA
J: TRBJ2-1
DNA: TGTGCCACCTTAACAGGGTATAGGGATGAGCAGTTCTTC
CDR3: CATLTGYRDEQFF

V: TRBV30
D: TRBD1
length: 12
size: NA
J: TRBJ2-4
DNA: TGTGCCTGGAGTAGACAGGGAGACATTCAGTACTTC
CDR3: CAWSRQGDIQYF

V: TRBV6-5
D: NA
length: 15
size: once
J: TRBJ1-3
DNA: TGTGCCAGCAGTTACTCCGGACAGTACGGAAACACCATATATTTT
CDR3: CASSYSGQYGNTIYF

V: TRBV5-8
D: NA
length: 14
size: once
J: TRBJ1-5
DNA: TGTGCCAGCAGCATAAGACAGGTTGGCCAGCCCCAGCATTTT
CDR3: CASSIRQVGQPQHF

V: TRBV28
D: NA
length: 12
size: NA
J: TRBJ1-1
DNA: TGTGCCAGCAGATACATGAACACTGAAGCTTTCTTT
CDR3: CASRYMNTEAFF

V: TRBV4-3
D: TRBD2
length: 16
size: medium-sized
J: TRBJ2-6
DNA: TGCGCCAGCAGCCAAGATGGGGGGGCTGGGGCCAACGTCCTGACTTTC
CDR3: CASSQDGGAGANVLTF

V: TRBV6-2/TRBV6-3
D: NA
length: 14
size: NA
J: TRBJ1-2
DNA: TGTGCCAGCAGTTACCCCAGGGGATCTAATGGCTACACCTTC
CDR3: CASSYPRGSNGYTF

V: TRBV4-3
D: TRBD2
length: 16
size: once
J: TRBJ2-3
DNA: TGCGCCAGCAGCCAGGCCGGGACTAGCGGCCCGTATACGCAGTATTTT
CDR3: CASSQAGTSGPYTQYF

V: TRBV2
D: NA
length: 13
size: NA
J: TRBJ2-5
DNA: TGTGCCAGCAGTACAGGGCTGGAAGAGACCCAGTACTTC
CDR3: CASSTGLEETQYF

V: TRBV27
D: TRBD2
length: 17
size: NA
J: TRBJ2-2
DNA: TGTGCCAGCAGCTTATCCCCCGGGACTAGGGGCACCGGGGAGCTGTTTTTT
CDR3: CASSLSPGTRGTGELFF

V: TRBV6-2/TRBV6-3
D: NA
length: 12
size: NA
J: TRBJ2-3
DNA: TGTGCCAGCAGTCTGAGCACAGATACGCAGTATTTT
CDR3: CASSLSTDTQYF

V: TRBV28
D: TRBD2
length: 18
size: NA
J: TRBJ2-1
DNA: TGTGCCAGCAGTTTCCCGACTAGCGGTCCCACTACCTACAATGAGCAGTTCTTC
CDR3: CASSFPTSGPTTYNEQFF

V: TRBV6-2/TRBV6-3
D: TRBD1
length: 16
size: NA
J: TRBJ2-5
DNA: TGTGCCAGCAGTTATAAGACAGGGGAGTTAGGAGAGACCCAGTACTTC
CDR3: CASSYKTGELGETQYF

V: TRBV19
D: NA
length: 14
size: once
J: TRBJ1-6
DNA: TGTGCCAGTAAATGGACATCTTCTAGGTCACCCCTCCACTTT
CDR3: CASKWTSSRSPLHF

V: TRBV19
D: TRBD2
length: 17
size: NA
J: TRBJ2-3
DNA: TGTGCCACTTTCCCGGGGACTAGCGGGAGGGCCCAAGATACGCAGTATTTT
CDR3: CATFPGTSGRAQDTQYF

V: TRBV28
D: NA
length: 15
size: NA
J: TRBJ1-5
DNA: TGTGCCAGCAGTTTAAGCCGGGGAGGCAATCAGCCCCAGCATTTT
CDR3: CASSLSRGGNQPQHF